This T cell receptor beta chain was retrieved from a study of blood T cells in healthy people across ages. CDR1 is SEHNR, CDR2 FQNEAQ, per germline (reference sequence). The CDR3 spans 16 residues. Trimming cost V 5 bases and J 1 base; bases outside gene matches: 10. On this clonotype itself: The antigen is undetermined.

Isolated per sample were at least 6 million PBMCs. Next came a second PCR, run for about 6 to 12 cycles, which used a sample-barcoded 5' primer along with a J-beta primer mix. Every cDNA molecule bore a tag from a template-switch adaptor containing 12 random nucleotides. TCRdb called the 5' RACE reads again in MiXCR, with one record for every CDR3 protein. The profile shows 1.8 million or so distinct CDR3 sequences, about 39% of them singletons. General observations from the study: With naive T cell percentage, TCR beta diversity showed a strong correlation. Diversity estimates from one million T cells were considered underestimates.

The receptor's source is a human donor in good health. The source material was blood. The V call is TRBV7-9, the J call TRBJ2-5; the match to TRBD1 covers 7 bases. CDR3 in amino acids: CASSLLRGPVQETQYF. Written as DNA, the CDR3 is TGTGCCAGCAGCCTCCTAAGGGGGCCGGTCCAAGAGACCCAGTACTTC.